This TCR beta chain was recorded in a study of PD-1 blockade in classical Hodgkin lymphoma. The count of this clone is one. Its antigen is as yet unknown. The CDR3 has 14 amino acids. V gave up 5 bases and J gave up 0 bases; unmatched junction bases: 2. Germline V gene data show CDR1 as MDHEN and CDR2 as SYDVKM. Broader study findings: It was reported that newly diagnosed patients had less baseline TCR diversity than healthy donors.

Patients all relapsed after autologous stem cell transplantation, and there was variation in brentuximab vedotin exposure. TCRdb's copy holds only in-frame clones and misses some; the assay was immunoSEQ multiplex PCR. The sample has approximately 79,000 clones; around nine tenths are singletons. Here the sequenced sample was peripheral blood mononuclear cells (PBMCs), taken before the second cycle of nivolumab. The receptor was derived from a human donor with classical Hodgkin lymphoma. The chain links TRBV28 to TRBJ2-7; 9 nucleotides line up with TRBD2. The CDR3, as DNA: TGTGCCAGCAGTATAGCGGGAGCCTCCTACGAGCAGTACTTC. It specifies CASSIAGASYEQYF.